The entry below describes one T cell receptor beta chain. What it binds is not known. The data are from a study of CD8 T cells in Susac syndrome. Broader study findings: The study conceded that relatively few individuals underwent its TCR sequencing and HLA analysis.

High-throughput TCR beta sequencing covered peripheral CD8+ and CD4+ T cells. FACS enriched CD8+ TEMRA cells, while bulk CD8+ and CD4+ were negatively isolated. Trimming removed 0 bases at V and 4 bases at J, with 14 bases between. The germline CDR1 and CDR2 sequences are SGHRS and YFSETQ. CDR3 length: 16 residues. Reverse transcription used about 0.45 to 1 ug RNA and random hexamers. Multiplex PCR with immunoSEQ amplified the TCR beta CDR3 across 54 Vbeta and 13 Jbeta. TCRdb re-analysed the immunoSEQ multiplex PCR reads in MiXCR, keeping a single row per CDR3 protein. In the table there are roughly 150,000 distinct CDR3 sequences, about 94% of which are singletons.

This chain links TRBV5-1 with TRBJ2-1; D might be TRBD1 or TRBD2, each matching 5 bases. The TCR sequence derives from a human donor with multiple sclerosis. Sequenced: CD8+ T cells from PBMCs. CDR3 bases: TGCGCCAGCAGCTTGGTAACGTCAGGGAGATACAATGAGCAGTTCTTC. This encodes CASSLVTSGRYNEQFF. Variable domain in full (rest from reference TRBV5-1 and TRBJ2-1): KAGVTQTPRYLIKTRGQQVTLSCSPISGHRSVSWYQQTPGQGLQFLFEYFSETQRNKGNFPGRFSGRQFSNSRSEMNVSTLELGDSALYLCASSLVTSGRYNEQFFGPGTRLTVL.